This T cell receptor beta chain was identified during a study of blood T cell repertoires in COVID-19. Produced via immunoSEQ multiplex PCR; TCRdb's table is partial and in-frame only. The top ten clones hold around an eighth of a sample with fewer than 200,000 clones, around nine tenths of them seen once. Germline CDR1 is SGHVS and CDR2 is FQNEAQ. CDR3 size: 13 residues. Losses at the gene ends were 2 bases for V and 11 bases for J; bases not matched to a gene: 7. Sequenced input: peripheral blood. This sequence originates from a woman in her 70s with COVID-19, enrolled during active disease. The chain couples TRBV7-8 to TRBJ1-1; 8 nucleotides line up with TRBD1. This CDR3 is CASSLRQGIDAFF. Here the CDR3 DNA reads TGTGCCAGCAGCTTAAGACAGGGGATTGATGCTTTCTTT.